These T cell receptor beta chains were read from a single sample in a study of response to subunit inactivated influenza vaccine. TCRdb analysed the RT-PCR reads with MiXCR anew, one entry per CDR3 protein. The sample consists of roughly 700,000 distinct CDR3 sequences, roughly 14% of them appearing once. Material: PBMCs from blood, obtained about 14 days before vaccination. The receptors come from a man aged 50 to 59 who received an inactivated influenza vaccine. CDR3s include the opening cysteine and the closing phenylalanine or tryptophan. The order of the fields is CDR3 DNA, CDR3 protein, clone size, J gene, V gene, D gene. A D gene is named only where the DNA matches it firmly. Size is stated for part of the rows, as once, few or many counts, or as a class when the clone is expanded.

TGTGCCAGCAGCTTATGGGGCGGGGGGCACCCATCCGGGGAGCTGTTTTTT	CASSLWGGGHPSGELFF	few	TRBJ2-2	TRBV7-2	TRBD2
TGCGCCAGCAGCCGCGAGAGTGGCCCCTACAATGAGCAGTTCTTC	CASSRESGPYNEQFF	once	TRBJ2-1	TRBV4-3	.
TGTGCCAGCAGTTACTCGATTTCTAGGTTTCCTTCACCCCTCCACTTT	CASSYSISRFPSPLHF	few	TRBJ1-6	TRBV6-5	.
TGCAGCGTGCGGACAGGTCAAAATCAGCCCCAGCATTTT	CSVRTGQNQPQHF	few	TRBJ1-5	TRBV29-1	TRBD1
TGTGCCAGCAGGGGTCCGGCCTCCAGCAATCAGCCCCAGCATTTT	CASRGPASSNQPQHF	few	TRBJ1-5	TRBV28	.
TGTGCCAGCAGCTCCGGGACAGGACGAACCTACGAGCAGTACTTC	CASSSGTGRTYEQYF	few	TRBJ2-7	TRBV7-9	TRBD1
TGCGCCAGCACCGGGTTCGGCACCGGGGAGCTGTTTTTT	CASTGFGTGELFF	few	TRBJ2-2	TRBV4-3	.
TGCGCCAGCAGCTTACTCCAGGGGATCGGGGCCAACGTCCTGACTTTC	CASSLLQGIGANVLTF	.	TRBJ2-6	TRBV5-1	.
TGTGCCAGCAGCCGACAGAGATATAATTCACCCCTCCACTTT	CASSRQRYNSPLHF	few	TRBJ1-6	TRBV4-2	.
TGCAGTGCAGGGCTAATCTCTGGGGCCAACGTCCTGACTTTC	CSAGLISGANVLTF	few	TRBJ2-6	TRBV20-1	.
TGTGCCAGCAGCCAAGGGGGCAACAACACTGAAGCTTTCTTT	CASSQGGNNTEAFF	few	TRBJ1-1	TRBV14	.
TGTGCCACCTCCCCGTGGCCTGGGACAGGGAAGAATGAGCAGTTCTTC	CATSPWPGTGKNEQFF	few	TRBJ2-1	TRBV15	TRBD1
TGCAGCGCCGGACAGGGAGGGAACACTGAAGCTTTCTTT	CSAGQGGNTEAFF	many	TRBJ1-1	TRBV29-1	TRBD1
TGTGCCAGCAGCAGAAATAGCGGGGGAAGGAACACCGGGGAGCTGTTTTTT	CASSRNSGGRNTGELFF	.	TRBJ2-2	TRBV7-2	TRBD2
TGTGCCAGCAGCCAAGAGGACAGACCCTCATTCTACGAGCAGTACTTC	CASSQEDRPSFYEQYF	.	TRBJ2-7	TRBV3-1	.
TGCGCCAGCAGCCGGGACAGCAACTCCTACAATGAGCAGTTCTTC	CASSRDSNSYNEQFF	few	TRBJ2-1	TRBV4-1	TRBD1
TGTGCCCGCAGTTTAACCGGTCCGTCTGGGGCCAACGTCCTGACTTTC	CARSLTGPSGANVLTF	.	TRBJ2-6	TRBV28	.
TGTGCCAGCAGCCAAGAAACAGGGCAAGGCAATGAGCAGTTCTTC	CASSQETGQGNEQFF	.	TRBJ2-1	TRBV4-2	.
TGCAGTGCTAGAATGTGGGAGCGGGAGACCCAGTACTTC	CSARMWERETQYF	few	TRBJ2-5	TRBV20-1	.
TGCAGTGCACACGTCCCGGGACAGTGGTTAGCCTACGAGCAGTACTTC	CSAHVPGQWLAYEQYF	.	TRBJ2-7	TRBV20-1	TRBD1
TGCAGTGCCCCGAAGGGACGGGCGCAGGAGCAGTACTTC	CSAPKGRAQEQYF	few	TRBJ2-7	TRBV20-1	.
TGTGCCAGCAGCCAGGAACAGGGGCACACTGAAGCTTTCTTT	CASSQEQGHTEAFF	.	TRBJ1-1	TRBV3-1	TRBD1
TGTGCCAGCAGCGTTACTATACGACCGGCGGCAGATACGCAGTATTTT	CASSVTIRPAADTQYF	few	TRBJ2-3	TRBV7-9	.
TGTGCCAGCAGCCCAGGACCAGGGAGCTCCTACGAGCAGTACTTC	CASSPGPGSSYEQYF	.	TRBJ2-7	TRBV5-5	.
TGTGCCAGCAGCTTAGGGGGATTGGGTTCCGGGGAGCTGTTTTTT	CASSLGGLGSGELFF	few	TRBJ2-2	TRBV7-2	.
TGTGCCAGCAGTCCGACCCCGATGGGCAATCAGCCCCAGCATTTT	CASSPTPMGNQPQHF	few	TRBJ1-5	TRBV2	.